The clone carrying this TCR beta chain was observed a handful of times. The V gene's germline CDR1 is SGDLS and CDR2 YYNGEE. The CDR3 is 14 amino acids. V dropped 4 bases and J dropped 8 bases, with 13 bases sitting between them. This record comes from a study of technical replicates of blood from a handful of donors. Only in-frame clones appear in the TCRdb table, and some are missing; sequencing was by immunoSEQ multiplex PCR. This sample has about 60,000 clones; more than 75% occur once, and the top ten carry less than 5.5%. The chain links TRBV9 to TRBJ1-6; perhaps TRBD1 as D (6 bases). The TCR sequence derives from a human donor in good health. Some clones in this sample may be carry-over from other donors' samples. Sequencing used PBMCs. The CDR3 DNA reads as TGTGCCAGCAGCACCCAGGGGAGGGATTCACCCCTCCACTTT. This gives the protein CASSTQGRDSPLHF. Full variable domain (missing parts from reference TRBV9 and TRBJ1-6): DSGVTQTPKHLITATGQRVTLRCSPRSGDLSVYWYQQSLDQGLQFLIQYYNGEERAKGNILERFSAQQFPDLHSELNLSSLELGDSALYFCASSTQGRDSPLHFGNGTRLTVT.